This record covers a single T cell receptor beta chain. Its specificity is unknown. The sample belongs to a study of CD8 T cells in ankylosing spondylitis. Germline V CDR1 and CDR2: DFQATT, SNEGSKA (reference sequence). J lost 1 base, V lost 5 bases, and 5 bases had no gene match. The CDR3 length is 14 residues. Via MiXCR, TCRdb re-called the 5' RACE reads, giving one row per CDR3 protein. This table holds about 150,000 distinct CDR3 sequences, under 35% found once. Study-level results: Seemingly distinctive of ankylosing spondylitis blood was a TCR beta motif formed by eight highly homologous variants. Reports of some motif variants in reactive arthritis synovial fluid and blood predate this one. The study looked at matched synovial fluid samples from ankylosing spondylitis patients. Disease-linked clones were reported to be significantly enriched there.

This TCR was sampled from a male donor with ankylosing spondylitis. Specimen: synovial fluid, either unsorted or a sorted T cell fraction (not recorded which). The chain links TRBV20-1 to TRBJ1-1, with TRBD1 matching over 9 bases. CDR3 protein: CSASPGQGNTEAFF. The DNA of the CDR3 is TGCAGTGCTTCGCCGGGACAGGGGAACACTGAAGCTTTCTTT.